A single sample is the source of the 25 T cell receptor beta chains below, sequenced in a study of cytomegalovirus exposure and HLA in healthy donors. Vbeta (60) and Jbeta (13) primers were used in the PCR. TCRdb's table, derived via immunoSEQ multiplex PCR, lists solely in-frame clones and lacks some. Among approximately 150,000 clones, approximately 72% were seen once, and the ten largest hold over 2%. Sequencing was performed on PBMCs. Receptor source: a man between 40 and 49 years old in good health and CMV-seronegative.

The V gene is TRBV2, the J gene TRBJ1-2; maybe TRBD1 (5 bases). Germline loops: CDR1 SNHLY, CDR2 FYNNEI. The CDR3 extends over 14 amino acids. Trimming removed 3 bases at V and 4 bases at J, with 12 bases between. CDR3 sequence (DNA): TGTGCCAGCAGTGAGGGGGGGGTCGGCTATGGCTACACCTTC. The encoded protein is CASSEGGVGYGYTF.

The chain recombines TRBV10-1 with TRBJ2-1; 9 positions agree with TRBD2. V shed 5 bases and J 5 bases; nucleotides not matched to a gene: 4. The CDR3 extends over 14 amino acids. CDR1 is WNHNN and CDR2 is SYGVQD in the germline V gene (reference sequence). In nucleotides, the CDR3 is TGCGCCAGCAGTAACGCGGGGGGGGACAATGAGCAGTTCTTC. Translation gives CASSNAGGDNEQFF.

The chain joins TRBV18 to TRBJ1-2; D is possibly TRBD1 (6 bases). Trimming stripped 2 bases from V and 6 bases from J, with 10 bases between. The CDR3 runs to 13 residues. Germline assignment: CDR1 KGHSH and CDR2 LQKENI. Written as DNA, the CDR3 is TGTGCCAGCTCACCAGGGGGCGGAAATGGCTACACCTTC. This translates into CASSPGGGNGYTF.

The chain combines TRBV7-6 with TRBJ1-2; 7 bases line up with TRBD1. Looked up from germline, CDR1 is SGHVS and CDR2 is FNYEAQ. Trimming at V came to 5 bases and at J to 4 bases, leaving 7 bases not matched to a gene. There are 14 residues in the CDR3. CDR3 sequence: CASSPTGLGYGYTF. The CDR3 DNA is TGTGCCAGCAGCCCGACAGGGTTGGGCTATGGCTACACCTTC.

The V and J genes are TRBV5-6 and TRBJ1-2; 9 nucleotides agree with TRBD1. There are 14 residues in the CDR3. Germline trimming cut 3 bases from V and 6 bases from J; bases unmatched to any gene: 6. Per germline, CDR1 SGHDT and CDR2 YYEEEE. CDR3 in amino acids: CASSWWGQGDGYTF. CDR3 nucleotides: TGTGCCAGCAGCTGGTGGGGACAGGGCGATGGCTACACCTTC.

The chain has TRBV5-1 and TRBJ2-3, with 8 positions matching TRBD2. V dropped 3 bases and J dropped 2; count of bases not matched to a gene: 5. The CDR3 loop spans 15 amino acids. Germline V lookup: CDR1 SGHRS, CDR2 YFSETQ. The CDR3 protein is CASSWYSGVTDTQYF. The CDR3 DNA reads as TGCGCCAGCAGCTGGTATAGCGGGGTCACAGATACGCAGTATTTT.

This clone was detected only a few times. The chain links TRBV15 to TRBJ1-1; TRBD1 agrees at 7 bases. Germline CDR1 LNHNV, CDR2 YYDKDF (reference sequence). The length of the CDR3 is 16 residues. J lost 5 bases, V lost 4 bases, and 13 bases had no gene match. The CDR3 reads CATSTRVTGVETEAFF. For the CDR3, the DNA is TGTGCCACCAGCACCCGGGTTACAGGGGTTGAAACTGAAGCTTTCTTT.

This clone was detected a few times. The V call is TRBV5-1, the J call TRBJ2-2; 7 positions match TRBD2. This CDR3 spans 16 amino acids. Germline assignment: CDR1 SGHRS and CDR2 YFSETQ. J lost 7 bases, V lost 0 bases, and 9 bases had no gene match. The CDR3 region is CASSLGPSGLSGELFF. The CDR3 DNA reads as TGCGCCAGCAGCTTGGGTCCTAGCGGATTAAGCGGGGAGCTGTTTTTT.

This chain uses TRBV5-6 with TRBJ2-2; 7 positions agree with TRBD2. The CDR3 has 16 residues. The junction had 9 bases not matched to a gene; V was cut back by 0 bases and J by 7 bases. Germline V gene data show CDR1 as SGHDT and CDR2 as YYEEEE. CDR3 DNA: TGTGCCAGCAGCTTGGTATTCGCGGGAGTGGTCGGGGAGCTGTTTTTT. This encodes CASSLVFAGVVGELFF.

This clone was recorded once. The chain carries TRBV2 and TRBJ1-5; 8 positions agree with TRBD1. The V segment lost 10 bases and the J segment 2 bases; nucleotides outside the gene matches: 10. Germline CDR1 reads SNHLY; CDR2 reads FYNNEI. The CDR3 totals 15 residues. The CDR3 nucleotides are TGTGCCACCCTCCCGGACAGGGACGGCAATCAGCCCCAGCATTTT. Its protein is CATLPDRDGNQPQHF.

The chain recombines TRBV15 with TRBJ2-4; no firm D call. The germline V and J ends were trimmed by 3 bases and 1 base, with 13 bases remaining between them. Germline V gene sequence: CDR1 LNHNV, CDR2 YYDKDF (reference sequence). This CDR3 is built from 16 residues. The CDR3 region is CATSSDREVAKNIQYF. CDR3 in DNA: TGTGCCACCAGCAGCGACCGCGAGGTGGCCAAAAACATTCAGTACTTC.

This clone was seen only a few times. V gene TRBV7-3 combines with J gene TRBJ1-1; 9 bases agree with TRBD1. J gave up 1 base and V 0 bases, and 3 bases lay outside the gene matches. The CDR3 consists of 16 residues. CDR1 is SGHTA and CDR2 is FQGTGA in the germline V gene. The CDR3 is CASSLTGTGKNTEAFF. The CDR3 nucleotides are TGTGCCAGCAGCTTAACAGGGACAGGGAAGAACACTGAAGCTTTCTTT.

The table lists this clone with a few counts. CDR3 bases: TGCGCCAGCAGCCAAGTACTCTCTCTTATTGATACGCAGTATTTT. Translated: CASSQVLSLIDTQYF. The chain couples TRBV4-3 to TRBJ2-3; no clear D. This CDR3 is built from 15 residues. CDR1 and CDR2 (germline): LGHNA, YSLEER. Trimming removed 1 base at V and 6 bases at J, with 14 bases between.

The chain joins TRBV5-1 to TRBJ2-5; 13 bases agree with TRBD2. V shed 3 bases and J 2 bases; nucleotides not matched to a gene: 10. CDR3 length: 18 amino acids. Germline CDR1 is SGHRS and CDR2 is YFSETQ. The CDR3 DNA is TGCGCCAGCAGCTATCGACTAGCGGGGGGCGGTTTACAAGAGACCCAGTACTTC. Protein: CASSYRLAGGGLQETQYF. The full variable domain, in which reference TRBV5-1 and TRBJ2-5 provide the parts outside the CDR3, is KAGVTQTPRYLIKTRGQQVTLSCSPISGHRSVSWYQQTPGQGLQFLFEYFSETQRNKGNFPGRFSGRQFSNSRSEMNVSTLELGDSALYLCASSYRLAGGGLQETQYFGPGTRLLVL.

The genes are TRBV25-1 and TRBJ2-7; the match to TRBD2 covers 14 bases. CDR1 and CDR2 (germline): MGHDK, SYGVNS. This CDR3 spans 16 amino acids. Trimming at V came to 6 bases and at J to 2 bases, leaving 6 bases not matched to a gene. The CDR3: CASSPRLAGGTYEQYF. The CDR3 DNA reads TGTGCCAGCAGCCCCAGACTAGCGGGAGGGACCTACGAGCAGTACTTC.

The chain links TRBV28 to TRBJ2-1; 12 bases are a match to TRBD1. CDR1 and CDR2 from the germline V gene are MDHEN and SYDVKM. V was clipped by 7 bases and J by 6 bases; unmatched bases: 13. The length of the CDR3 is 17 residues. DNA for the CDR3: TGTGCCAGCACCGGGACAGGGGGCTTGTCGCCACGCAATGAGCAGTTCTTC. Translation gives CASTGTGGLSPRNEQFF.

The chain couples TRBV9 to TRBJ2-3; 7 bases map to TRBD2. CDR1 is SGDLS, CDR2 YYNGEE, per germline. J gave up 1 base and V 3 bases, and 2 bases lay outside the gene matches. The CDR3 runs 14 residues. The CDR3 DNA sequence: TGTGCCAGCAGCGGCACTAGCGGCACAGATACGCAGTATTTT. As protein: CASSGTSGTDTQYF. The entire variable domain, with the rest obtained from reference TRBV9 and TRBJ2-3, is as follows: DSGVTQTPKHLITATGQRVTLRCSPRSGDLSVYWYQQSLDQGLQFLIQYYNGEERAKGNILERFSAQQFPDLHSELNLSSLELGDSALYFCASSGTSGTDTQYFGPGTRLTVL.

This chain connects TRBV6-6 to TRBJ2-7; perhaps TRBD2 as D (6 bases). The CDR3 length is 13 residues. V lost 6 bases, J lost 5 bases, and 14 bases lay in between. CDR1 is MNHNY, CDR2 SVGAGI, per germline (reference sequence). CDR3 DNA sequence: TGTGCCAGCAGATACGCTAGCGCCAACGAGCAGTACTTC. Protein: CASRYASANEQYF.

This chain connects TRBV28 to TRBJ2-7; the match to TRBD1 covers 11 bases. V shed 5 bases, J shed 3 bases, and the junction held 6 bases outside the gene matches. This CDR3 region has 15 residues. Germline lookup yields CDR1 MDHEN and CDR2 SYDVKM. CDR3 amino acids: CASSDTGTGGYEQYF. The DNA for the CDR3 is TGTGCCAGCAGTGACACCGGGACAGGGGGCTACGAGCAGTACTTC.

The rearrangement uses TRBV27 and TRBJ1-5; TRBD1 agrees at 8 bases. Germline CDR1 MNHEY, CDR2 SMNVEV (reference sequence). Trimming removed 6 bases from V and 6 bases from J; junction bases left unmatched: 13. The length of the CDR3 is 16 residues. The CDR3 here is CASSPLRDRMSQPQHF. The CDR3 DNA follows: TGTGCCAGCAGCCCACTACGGGACAGGATGAGTCAGCCCCAGCATTTT.

The J gene is TRBJ1-4, the V gene TRBV5-4; 9 bases fit TRBD1. The ends lost 0 bases at V and 1 base at J; junction bases unmatched: 10. From germline, CDR1 is SGHNT and CDR2 YYREEE (reference sequence). The CDR3 sequence is 19 residues long. The CDR3 loop reads CASSLGDRGRARTNEKLFF. The CDR3 nucleotides read TGTGCCAGCAGCTTGGGTGACAGGGGGAGGGCTCGAACTAATGAAAAACTGTTTTTT.

In this sample, this clone turned up a few times. V usage is TRBV29-1 and J usage is TRBJ2-7, with D possibly being TRBD1 (7 bases). Trimming left V 6 bases short and J 3 bases short, with 21 bases between. This CDR3 has 15 amino acids. Germline CDR1 reads SQVTM; CDR2 reads ANQGSEA. The DNA of the CDR3 is TGCAGCGTCACCCCCGTAAACAGGGGAGGCTACGAGCAGTACTTC. Its translation is CSVTPVNRGGYEQYF.

The chain couples TRBV11-3 to TRBJ2-3; 8 nucleotides match TRBD1. The ends lost 6 bases at V and 6 bases at J; junction bases unmatched: 11. The CDR3 sequence is 15 residues long. From germline, CDR1 is SGHNT and CDR2 YENEEA. In nucleotides, the CDR3 is TGTGCCAGCAGTCCGGGACAGGCCGAGGTGGATACGCAGTATTTT. It translates to CASSPGQAEVDTQYF.

This clone was observed a few times. The rearrangement uses TRBV27 and TRBJ2-2; D call uncertain. CDR3 length: 13 amino acids. The V gene's germline CDR1 is MNHEY and CDR2 SMNVEV (reference sequence). Trimming left V 4 bases short and J 1 base short, with 4 bases between. The CDR3 loop reads CASSSGNTGELFF. CDR3 bases: TGTGCCAGCAGTTCCGGGAACACCGGGGAGCTGTTTTTT.

Regarding this clone: The junction departs from the called germline gene at one end, perhaps through a read error. CDR3 DNA: TGCGCCAGCAGCCATGCCTCGGGACATAACTATGGCTACCCCTTC. Residues: CASSHASGHNYGYPF. This chain joins TRBV4-1 and TRBJ1-2; D might be TRBD1 (6 bases). The CDR3 runs to 15 residues. Germline assignment: CDR1 MGHRA and CDR2 YSYEKL.